The clone carrying this TCR beta chain was seen repeatedly, ten times or more. This CDR3 contains 16 residues. Germline CDR1 is MNHEY and CDR2 is SMNVEV (reference sequence). Losses at the gene ends were 7 bases for V and 2 bases for J; bases not matched to a gene: 7. Time point described: newly diagnosed GD, antithyroid drugs for less than 3 months. TCR sequences were obtained from RNA taken from PBMCs. iRepertoire HTBI primers and Arm-PCR of CDR3 regions built TCR beta libraries. MiXCR was run by TCRdb on the multiplex PCR reads, yielding one entry per CDR3 protein. The sample carries under 700,000 distinct CDR3 sequences, around 16% recorded once. The source of the sample is a study of regulatory T cells in long-lasting Graves disease. Overall study: Newly diagnosed Graves' patients had taken antithyroid drugs under 3 months.

These data were likewise used in another study, on T cells in Graves' hyperthyroidism and ophthalmopathy. Per that study: Expanded thyroid clonotypes (above 0.001) were mostly also found in blood.

The rearrangement links TRBV27 to TRBJ2-3, with TRBD2 matching 12 bases. The sequence was collected from a woman aged 40 to 65 with Graves disease. Material: peripheral blood mononuclear cells (PBMCs), obtained at new diagnosis, from a patient treated with antithyroid drugs. In DNA form, the CDR3 reads TGTGCCAGCAAGTCCCTAGCGGGGGGGAACACAGATACGCAGTATTTT. This encodes CASKSLAGGNTDTQYF.